Here is one T cell receptor (beta chain) with its context. Its specificity is unknown. The germline gives CDR1 SNHLY, CDR2 FYNNEI. This CDR3 is built from 11 residues. V was cut by 4 bases and J by 5 bases, with 5 bases left in between. This sample was taken from a study of T cell responses to AZD1222 COVID-19 vaccine. General study results and limits: It should be noted that donors were predominantly white British and more often female, and clonal diversity was possibly underestimated.

Using immunoSEQ multiplex PCR, the repertoire was profiled, and TCRdb retains in-frame clones only, with some absent. The sample carries some 130,000 clones, over 85% recorded once. The V call is TRBV2, the J call TRBJ1-1; no clear D. This TCR came from an adult who received the AZD1222 COVID-19 vaccine. This specimen consisted of peripheral blood, obtained 28 days after the second AZD1222 dose. For the CDR3, the DNA is TGTGCCAGCAGTGTCTATACTGAAGCTTTCTTT. This encodes CASSVYTEAFF.